Listed here are 23 T cell receptor beta chains from one sample, sequenced in a study of shared clonotypes between healthy human individuals. Naive-designated CD8 cells lacked CD45RO, were positively enriched for CCR7, and omitted terminally differentiated effector memory CD45RA+ cells. Only in-frame clones appear in the TCRdb table, and some are missing; sequencing was by immunoSEQ multiplex PCR. Here the sample spans about 820,000 clones, more than 85% being singletons. Sequencing input: naive CD8+ T cells sorted from blood. All receptors come from a man aged 30-40 years in good health.

The V and J genes are TRBV5-6 and TRBJ1-1; unclear D gene. V was cut by 3 bases and J by 11 bases, with 17 bases left in between. This CDR3 has 13 residues. Germline V CDR1 and CDR2: SGHDT, YYEEEE. The CDR3 is CASSSGSGLRAFF. The DNA for the CDR3 is TGTGCCAGCAGCTCGGGGTCGGGGTTGAGGGCTTTCTTT.

This chain connects TRBV6-1 to TRBJ1-4, with D unclear. The CDR3 totals 15 residues. Germline V gene data show CDR1 as MNHNS and CDR2 as SASEGT. V was clipped by 8 bases and J by 0 bases, with 13 bases between them. The CDR3 DNA reads as TGTGCCAGCGCCCGAGGGATAGCAACTAATGAAAAACTGTTTTTT. Its protein product is CASARGIATNEKLFF.

The V gene is TRBV28, the J gene TRBJ2-7, with D perhaps TRBD1 (5 bases). Looked up from germline, CDR1 is MDHEN and CDR2 is SYDVKM. Trimming removed 6 bases at V and 0 bases at J, with 12 bases between. The CDR3 runs to 14 residues. The CDR3 sequence is CASRSLDNSYEQYF. Written as DNA, the CDR3 is TGTGCCAGCAGATCTTTGGACAACTCCTACGAGCAGTACTTC.

This chain uses TRBV5-1 with TRBJ2-1; D is uncertain. The CDR3 has 16 amino acids. In germline, CDR1 is SGHRS, CDR2 YFSETQ. V gave up 4 bases and J gave up 0 bases, with 14 bases separating them. The CDR3 sequence is CASSGLRLSSYNEQFF. The CDR3, as DNA: TGCGCCAGCAGCGGCCTCCGACTTAGCTCCTACAATGAGCAGTTCTTC.

The J gene is TRBJ2-1, the V gene TRBV5-1, with TRBD2 matching 7 bases. Losses at the gene ends were 3 bases for V and 7 bases for J; bases not matched to a gene: 16. The CDR3 contains 17 residues. The germline CDR1 and CDR2 sequences are SGHRS and YFSETQ. Here the CDR3 DNA reads TGCGCCAGCAGCTCCAGACTAGCCGAAACATCGGGGAATGAGCAGTTCTTC. This encodes CASSSRLAETSGNEQFF.

The chain links TRBV4-3 to TRBJ2-1, with 12 bases that match TRBD2. The CDR3 sequence is 15 residues long. The V and J ends lost 3 bases and 9 bases, in that order; junction bases with no gene match: 6. The V gene's germline CDR1 is LGHNA and CDR2 YSLEER. CDR3 in amino acids: CASSHGTSGWSEQFF. DNA for the CDR3: TGCGCCAGCAGCCACGGGACTAGCGGGTGGAGTGAGCAGTTCTTC.

The V call is TRBV7-9, the J call TRBJ2-2, with D perhaps being TRBD1 or TRBD2 (5 bases each). Germline CDR1 and CDR2: SEHNR and FQNEAQ (reference sequence). The CDR3 sequence is 16 residues long. V lost 1 base and J lost 2, with 11 bases in between. The CDR3 loop reads CASSLEGSKNTGELFF. CDR3 sequence (DNA): TGTGCCAGCAGCTTAGAGGGGAGTAAAAACACCGGGGAGCTGTTTTTT.

As regards this clone: The germline gene is not matched at one end of the junction; a read error may be the cause. V gene TRBV6-5 combines with J gene TRBJ2-1; D is possibly TRBD1 or TRBD2 (5 bases each). Germline CDR1 MNHEY, CDR2 SVGAGI. The length of the CDR3 is 13 residues. CDR3 nucleotide sequence: TGTGCCAGCAATTACCAGGGACCGGGTGAGCAGTTCTTC. This encodes CASNYQGPGEQFF.

This clone was found once. The chain is built from TRBV29-1 and TRBJ2-7, with a tentative D call TRBD1 (6 bases). V dropped 3 bases and J dropped 7 bases, with 7 bases sitting between them. Germline-derived CDR1 and CDR2 are SQVTM and ANQGSEA. This CDR3 is built from 10 residues. The CDR3 DNA sequence: TGCAGCGTTGACACAGGGGAGCAGTACTTC. This encodes CSVDTGEQYF.

This chain connects TRBV4-1 to TRBJ1-2; D is unresolved. CDR3 length: 15 residues. The germline gives CDR1 MGHRA, CDR2 YSYEKL. V lost 0 bases and J 4 bases, leaving 12 bases between the germline ends. The CDR3 spells CASSQEDEQSYGYTF. The DNA of the CDR3 is TGCGCCAGCAGCCAAGAAGACGAACAGTCCTATGGCTACACCTTC.

The chain combines TRBV4-3 with TRBJ1-3; possible D gene TRBD1, 6 bases. The germline V gene has CDR1 LGHNA and CDR2 YSLEER. Trimming stripped 4 bases from V and 5 bases from J, with 9 bases between. CDR3 length: 13 amino acids. The CDR3 spells CASSPGQRNTIYF. The CDR3, as DNA: TGCGCCAGCAGCCCTGGACAGCGAAACACCATATATTTT.

V is TRBV2 and J is TRBJ2-3; 9 nucleotides match TRBD2. After removal of 10 bases from V and 0 bases from J, the junction contained 5 bases not matched to a gene. CDR1 is SNHLY, CDR2 FYNNEI, per germline. The CDR3 totals 14 residues. The CDR3 loop is CATSGTSSTDTQYF. CDR3 in DNA: TGTGCCACCTCCGGGACTAGCAGCACAGATACGCAGTATTTT.

The V gene is TRBV6-1, the J gene TRBJ2-7; no reliable D call. Germline V gene sequence: CDR1 MNHNS, CDR2 SASEGT. CDR3 length equals 14 residues. Between the trimmed V and J ends, which lost 2 bases and 5 bases, there was a span of 13 bases. This chain's CDR3 is CASSERARGHEQYF. The CDR3 bases are TGTGCCAGCAGTGAACGGGCGCGAGGCCACGAGCAGTACTTC.

In its sample, this clone was seen once. The sample carries other DNA sequences with the same CDR3. V and J are TRBV7-9 and TRBJ2-5; D is unresolved. The CDR3 is 13 residues long. In germline, CDR1 is SEHNR, CDR2 FQNEAQ (reference sequence). V was clipped by 5 bases and J by 4 bases, with 11 bases between them. The CDR3 loop is CASSPRPGETQYF. The CDR3 DNA reads TGTGCCAGCAGCCCCCGCCCCGGAGAGACCCAGTACTTC.

The J gene is TRBJ2-1, the V gene TRBV9, with a tentative D call TRBD2 (7 bases). Between the trimmed V and J ends, which lost 1 base and 5 bases, there was a span of 13 bases. Germline V CDR1 and CDR2: SGDLS, YYNGEE. This CDR3 has 15 amino acids. CDR3 in DNA: TGTGCCAGCAGCGTAAGGGGGGAGGGAAACAATGAGCAGTTCTTC. Amino acids: CASSVRGEGNNEQFF.

J is TRBJ2-3 and V is TRBV27, with TRBD1 matching over 10 bases. CDR3 length equals 15 residues. Germline CDR1 reads MNHEY; CDR2 reads SMNVEV (reference sequence). Losses at the gene ends were 5 bases for V and 5 bases for J; bases not matched to a gene: 7. The CDR3 loop is CASSPRTGGRDTQYF. Here the CDR3 DNA reads TGTGCCAGCAGTCCAAGGACAGGGGGACGAGATACGCAGTATTTT.

This sequence joins TRBV28 and TRBJ1-3; D not resolved. Trimming took off 4 bases at V and 0 bases at J, with 13 bases between the two ends. Germline V gene sequence: CDR1 MDHEN, CDR2 SYDVKM. The CDR3 has 16 amino acids. The CDR3 loop reads CASSWTLGHSGNTIYF. The CDR3 DNA is TGTGCCAGCAGTTGGACGCTGGGCCACTCTGGAAACACCATATATTTT. The full variable domain, with the rest looked up from reference TRBV28 and TRBJ1-3, is DVKVTQSSRYLVKRTGEKVFLECVQDMDHENMFWYRQDPGLGLRLIYFSYDVKMKEKGDIPEGYSVSREKKERFSLILESASTNQTSMYLCASSWTLGHSGNTIYFGEGSWLTVV.

V usage is TRBV9 and J usage is TRBJ2-1; the D gene is possibly TRBD2 (6 bases). The CDR3 is 15 amino acids. Germline V gene sequence: CDR1 SGDLS, CDR2 YYNGEE. The germline V and J ends were trimmed by 0 bases and 8 bases, with 15 bases remaining between them. In DNA form, the CDR3 reads TGTGCCAGCAGCGTAGGGACTACTCAGCCCGATGAGCAGTTCTTC. It is translated as CASSVGTTQPDEQFF.

The CDR3 nucleotides are TGCAGCGTTGTCTGGACAGGGACCCTGAACACTGAAGCTTTCTTT. Translation gives CSVVWTGTLNTEAFF. The chain combines TRBV29-1 with TRBJ1-1; 8 positions agree with TRBD1. This CDR3 is built from 15 residues. Trimming removed 4 bases from V and 0 bases from J; junction bases left unmatched: 7. Germline V gene data show CDR1 as SQVTM and CDR2 as ANQGSEA.

Of note for this clone: Additional DNA sequences in this sample encode the identical CDR3. The chain has TRBV7-8 and TRBJ1-5; D might be TRBD1 (5 bases). The CDR3 contains 12 residues. The V and J ends lost 4 bases and 7 bases respectively, with 8 bases between them. Germline V gene lookup returns CDR1 SGHVS and CDR2 FQNEAQ. This chain's CDR3 is CASSSGSQPQHF. CDR3 DNA: TGTGCCAGCAGCTCAGGGTCGCAGCCCCAGCATTTT.

V gene TRBV27 combines with J gene TRBJ2-1; D not resolved. This CDR3 comprises 16 residues. Per germline, CDR1 MNHEY and CDR2 SMNVEV (reference sequence). The V gene lost 2 bases and the J gene lost 8 bases, with 19 bases spanning the gap. The CDR3 spells CASSLLTPADLYEQFF. The CDR3, as DNA: TGTGCCAGCAGTTTACTCACGCCGGCCGACCTGTATGAGCAGTTCTTC.

The chain recombines TRBV7-9 with TRBJ2-1; D not certain. Per the germline V gene, CDR1 is SEHNR and CDR2 is FQNEAQ (reference sequence). The ends were cut back, 5 bases at V and 10 bases at J, with 12 bases in the middle. This CDR3 is 12 amino acids long. CDR3 in amino acids: CASSGTPQEQFF. In DNA, the CDR3 is TGTGCCAGCAGCGGCACTCCGCAAGAGCAGTTCTTC. The whole variable domain, remainder taken from reference TRBV7-9 and TRBJ2-1, is DTGVSQNPRHKITKRGQNVTFRCDPISEHNRLYWYRQTLGQGPEFLTYFQNEAQLEKSRLLSDRFSAERPKGSFSTLEIQRTEQGDSAMYLCASSGTPQEQFFGPGTRLTVL.

The V gene is TRBV6-6, the J gene TRBJ2-5, with 9 bases matching TRBD1. CDR1 and CDR2 (germline): MNHNY, SVGAGI (reference sequence). The CDR3 has 16 amino acids. With V trimmed by 7 bases and J by 3 bases, 12 bases remained unmatched. The CDR3 DNA follows: TGTGCCAGCACCCTACTCGAAGGGACAGGGAAAGAGACCCAGTACTTC. It codes for CASTLLEGTGKETQYF.